Following are 8 T cell receptor beta chains from one sample sequenced in a study of T cell changes during pregnancy in multiple sclerosis. This table comes from immunoSEQ multiplex PCR, and its TCRdb copy is limited to in-frame clones, with some not included. There are some 97,000 clones in the sample; roughly nine tenths occur only once, and roughly 1.2% lies in the top ten. Here the sequenced sample was peripheral blood, taken in the second trimester of pregnancy. The source is a female donor with multiple sclerosis, enrolled in a pregnancy study.

V and J are TRBV9 and TRBJ1-2, with no clear D. There are 15 residues in the CDR3. V was shortened by 0 bases and J by 4 bases, with 13 bases between the two germline ends. Germline assignment: CDR1 SGDLS and CDR2 YYNGEE. This CDR3 is CASSVDSSHFYGYTF. CDR3 DNA sequence: TGTGCCAGCAGCGTAGATTCAAGCCACTTCTATGGCTACACCTTC. Supplemented by reference TRBV9 and TRBJ1-2, the full variable domain reads DSGVTQTPKHLITATGQRVTLRCSPRSGDLSVYWYQQSLDQGLQFLIQYYNGEERAKGNILERFSAQQFPDLHSELNLSSLELGDSALYFCASSVDSSHFYGYTFGSGTRLTVV.

This chain links TRBV2 with TRBJ1-1, with D possibly matching TRBD1 (5 bases). The CDR3 is made up of 13 amino acids. Germline V gene sequence: CDR1 SNHLY, CDR2 FYNNEI. With 6 bases removed from V and 1 base from J, the gap between germline ends came to 9 bases. In DNA, the CDR3 is TGTGCCAGCAGCCGGACACCGAACACTGAAGCTTTCTTT. The encoded protein is CASSRTPNTEAFF.

V gene TRBV6-4 combines with J gene TRBJ1-4; 9 bases fit TRBD1. Trimming at V came to 5 bases and at J to 7 bases, leaving 5 bases not matched to a gene. This CDR3 comprises 14 residues. Germline CDR1 reads MRHNA; CDR2 reads SNTAGT. CDR3 residues: CASSYRGLSEKLFF. The CDR3 DNA reads TGTGCCAGCAGTTACAGGGGGCTGAGTGAAAAACTGTTTTTT.

This chain links TRBV9 with TRBJ2-1, with D perhaps TRBD2 (6 bases). Between the trimmed V and J ends, which lost 4 bases and 9 bases, there was a span of 14 bases. CDR1 is SGDLS and CDR2 is YYNGEE in the germline V gene. The CDR3 has 13 residues. The CDR3 region has the DNA TGTGCCAGCAGCTTGGACGGGGGAGGTGAGCAGTTCTTC. Translating gives CASSLDGGGEQFF.

The chain couples TRBV5-5 to TRBJ1-2; TRBD1 is a possible D gene (5 bases). Trimming shortened V by 4 bases and J by 2 bases, and 12 bases separated the two germline ends. The V gene's germline CDR1 is SGHKS and CDR2 YYEKEE (reference sequence). This CDR3 spans 14 amino acids. The CDR3 DNA sequence: TGTGCCAGCAGCAGGGGAACCCTAAACTATGGCTACACCTTC. Protein: CASSRGTLNYGYTF. Supplemented by reference TRBV5-5 and TRBJ1-2, the full variable domain reads DAGVTQSPTHLIKTRGQQVTLRCSPISGHKSVSWYQQVLGQGPQFIFQYYEKEERGRGNFPDRFSARQFPNYSSELNVNALLLGDSALYLCASSRGTLNYGYTFGSGTRLTVV.

In DNA, the CDR3 is TGTGCCATCAGTGAAGGGGGCGCGGACACTGAAGCTTTCTTT. It is translated as CAISEGGADTEAFF. V and J are TRBV10-3 and TRBJ1-1; 7 bases are shared with TRBD1. The length of the CDR3 is 14 residues. The germline CDR1 and CDR2 sequences are ENHRY and SYGVKD. J was trimmed by 3 bases and V by 3 bases; bases with no gene match: 4.

This clone occurred once. CDR3 sequence (DNA): TGTGCCAGCAGCTTGGTCCCAGGACAAGAGACCCAGTACTTC. Translation: CASSLVPGQETQYF. The genes are TRBV5-6 and TRBJ2-5; D is uncertain. The V end lost 0 bases, the J end lost 2 bases, and 8 bases lay between the germline ends. CDR1 is SGHDT and CDR2 is YYEEEE in the germline V gene. This CDR3 contains 14 residues.

The V and J genes are TRBV7-6 and TRBJ2-5; D possibly corresponds to TRBD2 (5 bases). CDR3 length: 15 amino acids. Germline V gene lookup returns CDR1 SGHVS and CDR2 FNYEAQ. Trimming took 3 bases from V and 1 from J, leaving 12 bases between them. This CDR3 is CASSLRLARQETQYF. Here the CDR3 DNA reads TGTGCCAGCAGCTTGCGCCTAGCCCGCCAAGAGACCCAGTACTTC.